This T cell receptor beta chain was obtained from a study of blood T cell repertoires in COVID-19. Study context: T cells, B-cell-depleted T cells, or PBMCs provided the cDNA or gDNA that served as material.

Enrollment of patients from Seattle took place during active infection, with longitudinal follow-up. Authors' data handling: Reference gene primers were amplified, and this amplification served to estimate nucleated cell counts. Method: immunoSEQ multiplex PCR; TCRdb's copy keeps in-frame clones and lacks some. V, J and clone size are those of that table, while D and trimming were read from the DNA. This table holds roughly 150,000 clones, about four fifths found once. Germline V lookup: CDR1 SGHAT, CDR2 FQNNGV. The CDR3 has 14 residues. J gave up 7 bases and V 5 bases, and 5 bases lay outside the gene matches.

V gene TRBV11-2 combines with J gene TRBJ1-6, with 7 bases identical to TRBD1. The sequenced sample was peripheral blood. This clonotype was sampled from a woman older than 75 with COVID-19, enrolled during active disease. CDR3 sequence reads: CASSDWTGNSPLHF. The CDR3 coding sequence is TGTGCCAGCAGCGATTGGACAGGCAATTCACCCCTCCACTTT.